This TCR beta chain is drawn from a study of control samples from healthy donors and cancer patients. Assay used: immunoSEQ multiplex PCR; TCRdb lists only in-frame clones, some missing. The repertoire includes 160,000 or so clones, 85% to 95% of them detected once, and more than 2% sits in the top ten. The sample consisted of blood. This TCR was recovered from a man aged 50-60 years in good health.

CDR3 residues: CASSYQTSGPYEQYF. The CDR3 DNA reads TGTGCCAGCAGTTACCAGACTAGCGGACCCTACGAGCAGTACTTC. The chain combines TRBV6-6 with TRBJ2-7; 9 bases are shared with TRBD2. The germline V gene has CDR1 MNHNY and CDR2 SVGAGI (reference sequence). J lost 2 bases, V lost 2 bases, and 4 bases had no gene match. The CDR3 consists of 15 residues.